The source of this T cell receptor (beta chain) is a study of blood T cell repertoires in COVID-19. Study information: Spain, Italy and the United States supplied samples that represented acute and convalescent COVID-19. In each case, the material was cDNA or gDNA derived from T cells, B-cell-depleted T cells, or PBMCs.

In the authors' workflow: Estimation of nucleated cell counts was performed using reference gene primer amplification. TCRdb's table, derived via immunoSEQ multiplex PCR, lists solely in-frame clones and lacks some. Clone size and the V and J calls come from that table; the DNA yielded D and trimming. The repertoire includes 150,000 to 200,000 clones, 88% of them detected once, and around 24% sits in the top ten. This CDR3 is 17 amino acids long. The germline gives CDR1 SGHVS, CDR2 FQNEAQ. V was shortened by 1 base and J by 3 bases, with 16 bases between the two germline ends. The chain recombines TRBV7-8 with TRBJ1-3, with D uncertain. This TCR was sampled from a man in his fifties or sixties with acute or convalescent COVID-19. Input material: peripheral blood. The CDR3 reads CASSLGSRVVSGNTIYF. For the CDR3, the DNA is TGTGCCAGCAGCTTAGGTTCTCGGGTTGTGAGTGGAAACACCATATATTTT.